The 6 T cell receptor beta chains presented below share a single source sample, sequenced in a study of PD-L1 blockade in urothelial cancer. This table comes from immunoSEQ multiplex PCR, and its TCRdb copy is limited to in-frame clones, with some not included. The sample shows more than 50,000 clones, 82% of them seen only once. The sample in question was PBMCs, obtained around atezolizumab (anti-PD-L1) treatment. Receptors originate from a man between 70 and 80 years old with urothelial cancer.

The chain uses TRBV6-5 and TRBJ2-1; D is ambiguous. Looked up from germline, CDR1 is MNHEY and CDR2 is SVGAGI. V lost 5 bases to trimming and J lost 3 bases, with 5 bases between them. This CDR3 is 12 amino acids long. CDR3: CASSHNYNEQFF. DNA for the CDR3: TGTGCCAGCAGTCACAACTACAATGAGCAGTTCTTC.

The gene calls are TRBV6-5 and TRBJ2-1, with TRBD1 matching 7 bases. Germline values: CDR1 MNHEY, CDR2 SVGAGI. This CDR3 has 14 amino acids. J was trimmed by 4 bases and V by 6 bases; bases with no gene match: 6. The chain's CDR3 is CASRKQGQYNEQFF. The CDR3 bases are TGTGCCAGCAGAAAACAGGGGCAATACAATGAGCAGTTCTTC.

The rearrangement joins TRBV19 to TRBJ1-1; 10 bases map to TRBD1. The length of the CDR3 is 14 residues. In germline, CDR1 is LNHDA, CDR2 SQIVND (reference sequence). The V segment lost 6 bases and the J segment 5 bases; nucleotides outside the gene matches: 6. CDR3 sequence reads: CASSRGQGRTEAFF. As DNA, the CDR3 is TGTGCCAGTAGCCGGGGACAGGGGAGAACTGAAGCTTTCTTT.

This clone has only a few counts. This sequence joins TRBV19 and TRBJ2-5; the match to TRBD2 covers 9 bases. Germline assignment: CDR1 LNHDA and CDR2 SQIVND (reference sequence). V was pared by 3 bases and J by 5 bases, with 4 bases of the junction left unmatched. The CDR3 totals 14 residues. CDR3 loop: CASSMTSGRETQYF. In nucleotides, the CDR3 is TGTGCCAGTAGTATGACGAGCGGGAGGGAGACCCAGTACTTC.

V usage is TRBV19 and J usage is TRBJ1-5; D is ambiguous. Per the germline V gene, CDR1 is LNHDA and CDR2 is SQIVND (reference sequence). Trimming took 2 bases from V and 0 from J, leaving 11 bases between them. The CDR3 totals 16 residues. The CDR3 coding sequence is TGTGCCAGTAGTATATCGGGGAGGTATAGCAATCAGCCCCAGCATTTT. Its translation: CASSISGRYSNQPQHF.

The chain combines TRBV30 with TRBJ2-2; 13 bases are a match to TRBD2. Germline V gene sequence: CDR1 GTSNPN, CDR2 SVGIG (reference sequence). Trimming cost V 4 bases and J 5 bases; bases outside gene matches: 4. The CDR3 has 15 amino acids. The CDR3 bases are TGTGCCTGGACCGGACTAGCGGGAGTTACCGGGGAGCTGTTTTTT. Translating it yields CAWTGLAGVTGELFF.